The rows below give T cell receptor beta chains drawn from one sample of a study of CD8 T cells in ankylosing spondylitis. TCRdb ran MiXCR on the 5' RACE reads and lists one entry per CDR3 protein. The repertoire holds fewer than 650,000 distinct CDR3 sequences, about 13% seen once, with around 6.8% in the top ten. The sequencing input was blood, either unsorted or a sorted T cell fraction (not recorded which). These receptor sequences come from a male donor with ankylosing spondylitis. The conserved cysteine and the conserved F or W are not part of the CDR3 here. The size of a clone is reported for some rows only, either as once, few or many, or as a class for expanded clones.

clone size	V gene	J gene	CDR3 protein
few	TRBV3-1	TRBJ2-7	ASSLPGQGLAEQY
-	TRBV29-1	TRBJ2-5	SAPDDWPGETQY
few	TRBV7-9	TRBJ2-3	ASSLSQGVPDTQY
-	TRBV7-6	TRBJ2-1	ASSKRLTGSYNEQF
few	TRBV29-1	TRBJ1-1	SVERAENTEAF
-	TRBV11-2	TRBJ2-5	ASSLSWGLAGGPQETQY
-	TRBV10-2	TRBJ1-1	ASAKQGLNTEAF
-	TRBV6-1	TRBJ1-4	ASSGTGVRGEKLF
-	TRBV5-5	TRBJ2-1	ASRTGAQDEQF
-	TRBV7-9	TRBJ1-2	ASRGMRGTGYT
few	TRBV7-2	TRBJ2-3	ASGWESTDTQY
-	TRBV13	TRBJ2-5	ASSKTGTGVGETQY
-	TRBV20-1	TRBJ2-1	SARDVVSGHNEQF
-	TRBV5-1	TRBJ2-7	ASSWDLYEQY
few	TRBV4-1	TRBJ2-3	ASSQDLRLGTDTQY
many	TRBV7-2	TRBJ2-2	ASSSGVNTGELF
-	TRBV7-8	TRBJ2-2	ASSLAPGMGTGELF
-	TRBV15	TRBJ2-2	ATSRPNLNPGQGGTGELF
-	TRBV11-2	TRBJ2-3	ASDKSTDTQY
few	TRBV24-1	TRBJ2-2	ATSDLDEGTGELF
many	TRBV3-1	TRBJ2-5	ASRHLVVETQY
-	TRBV10-3	TRBJ2-3	AISSREEGPDTQY
-	TRBV2	TRBJ1-1	ASSETLGVTEAF
-	TRBV4-1	TRBJ2-2	ASSQLGGGWELF
few	TRBV11-1	TRBJ2-1	ASSLDPLNSYNEQF
-	TRBV5-1	TRBJ1-2	ASSLNRGGGQNYGYT
-	TRBV19	TRBJ2-2	ASSTNRNTGELF
many	TRBV20-1	TRBJ2-3	SARGLADTQY
few	TRBV27	TRBJ1-6	ASTRDRGGSPLH
many	TRBV29-1	TRBJ2-1	SAEAGSYNEQF
-	TRBV2	TRBJ1-1	ASSGQGALSTEAF
few	TRBV19	TRBJ1-1	ASSILAGPEAF
-	TRBV7-9	TRBJ2-7	ASSLRSGESYEQY
few	TRBV11-2	TRBJ2-3	ASSLGPGDFDTQY
-	TRBV20-1	TRBJ1-1	SARATRRAF
-	TRBV20-1	TRBJ2-7	SATRSYEQY
-	TRBV10-3	TRBJ2-5	AIGTDQETQY